Here is one TCR beta chain with its context. This entry comes from a study of blood T cell repertoires in COVID-19. Study background: Sample material is recorded as cDNA or gDNA derived from T cells, B-cell-depleted T cells, or PBMCs.

V lost 5 bases, J lost 3 bases, and 7 bases stayed unmatched. CDR3 length: 16 amino acids. Per the germline V gene, CDR1 is MDHEN and CDR2 is SYDVKM. Source study methods: Amplifying reference gene primers gave estimates of nucleated cell counts. Clones were read by immunoSEQ multiplex PCR, and TCRdb kept only the in-frame ones, dropping some. D and trimming were read from the DNA, whereas the V and J calls and clone size are those reported in that table. The sample records approximately 230,000 clones, 85% to 90% being singletons. Participants, roughly 18 to 89 years old, spanned approximately 26 US areas.

The chain recombines TRBV28 with TRBJ2-2; 9 bases agree with TRBD1. Material: PBMCs or T cells enriched from blood (not recorded which). The receptor's source is a woman aged 50 to 65 with acute COVID-19. The CDR3 here is CASSPRQGEDTGELFF. CDR3 coding DNA: TGTGCCAGCAGTCCCCGACAGGGGGAAGACACCGGGGAGCTGTTTTTT. Full variable domain (missing parts from reference TRBV28 and TRBJ2-2): DVKVTQSSRYLVKRTGEKVFLECVQDMDHENMFWYRQDPGLGLRLIYFSYDVKMKEKGDIPEGYSVSREKKERFSLILESASTNQTSMYLCASSPRQGEDTGELFFGEGSRLTVL.